These 7 T cell receptor beta chains share one sample of origin, sequenced in a study of CD8+ T cells in alopecia areata. The treatment is: oral pan-JAK inhibitor, 5-10 mg twice daily. The authors extracted RNA and reverse transcribed it into cDNA as the sequencing template. Method: immunoSEQ multiplex PCR; TCRdb's copy keeps in-frame clones and lacks some. The repertoire has under 110,000 clones, about three fifths of them found once; the top ten carry 16%. The sample was CD8+ T cells sorted from blood, taken at approximately week 60, from a patient treated with tofacitinib. These TCRs come from a human donor with alopecia areata.

CDR3 region: CASSFEGPNQPQHF. As DNA, the CDR3 is TGTGCCAGCAGCTTTGAAGGGCCCAATCAGCCCCAGCATTTT. The chain links TRBV13 to TRBJ1-5, with D hard to call. The CDR3 contains 14 residues. CDR1 is PRHDT and CDR2 is FYEKMQ in the germline V gene (reference sequence). V lost 3 bases to trimming and J lost 3 bases, with 9 bases between them.

The chain is built from TRBV12-5 and TRBJ2-1; D is possibly TRBD1 (6 bases). The CDR3 totals 15 residues. The V and J ends lost 5 bases and 6 bases respectively, with 17 bases between them. CDR1 LGHNT and CDR2 FRNRAP come from the germline V gene. The CDR3 DNA reads TGTGCTAGTGGTCCGAACGTGGCAGGGGCCAATGAGCAGTTCTTC. It translates to CASGPNVAGANEQFF.

This chain joins TRBV12-5 and TRBJ1-2; TRBD1 matches at 10 bases. The CDR3 contains 16 residues. Looked up from germline, CDR1 is LGHNT and CDR2 is FRNRAP. The V and J ends lost 8 bases and 5 bases, in that order; junction bases with no gene match: 14. In nucleotides, the CDR3 is TGTGCTAGTTCAGTTCGTGGTGCGGACAGGGGGTATGGCTACACCTTC. Translating it yields CASSVRGADRGYGYTF.

The CDR3 region has the DNA TGCAGCGTGGGGACAGGGATCGATTACGAGCAGTACTTC. It is translated as CSVGTGIDYEQYF. The J gene is TRBJ2-7, the V gene TRBV29-1, with TRBD1 matching over 9 bases. From germline, CDR1 is SQVTM and CDR2 ANQGSEA. The CDR3 runs to 13 residues. The V and J ends lost 6 bases and 4 bases, in that order; junction bases with no gene match: 7.

CDR3 DNA: TGCAGCGTTGATCCAGGGACAAACTATGGCTACACCTTC. The encoded protein is CSVDPGTNYGYTF. The V and J genes are TRBV29-1 and TRBJ1-2, with D possibly matching TRBD1 (6 bases). This CDR3 has 13 amino acids. The V gene's germline CDR1 is SQVTM and CDR2 ANQGSEA. V lost 3 bases and J 2 bases, leaving 10 bases between the germline ends. Looking up the rest from reference TRBV29-1 and TRBJ1-2 gives the full variable domain: SAVISQKPSRDICQRGTSLTIQCQVDSQVTMMFWYRQQPGQSLTLIATANQGSEATYESGFVIDKFPISRPNLTFSTLTVSNMSPEDSSIYLCSVDPGTNYGYTFGSGTRLTVV.

This sequence joins TRBV9 and TRBJ1-2, with unresolved D. Germline V gene sequence: CDR1 SGDLS, CDR2 YYNGEE. The V end lost 4 bases, the J end lost 3 bases, and 7 bases lay between the germline ends. The CDR3 contains 12 residues. This chain's CDR3 is CASSLTYYGYTF. CDR3 nucleotides: TGTGCCAGCAGCTTAACGTACTATGGCTACACCTTC.

V usage is TRBV25-1 and J usage is TRBJ1-6, with no clear D. The CDR3 loop spans 13 amino acids. Germline CDR1 and CDR2: MGHDK and SYGVNS. CDR3 in DNA: TGTGTCGTGGAACGTTCCTATAATTCACCCCTCCACTTT. Its protein is CVVERSYNSPLHF.